Listed below are T cell receptor beta chains from one sample, sequenced in a study of T cell repertoires in cytomegalovirus infection. TCRdb ran MiXCR on the reads and lists one entry per CDR3 protein. The sample lists more than 250,000 distinct CDR3 sequences, around 13% occurring once. Sequenced input: PBMCs. These receptors originate from a human donor in good health (CMV status not recorded). Some clones in this sample may be carry-over from other donors' samples. CDR3s leave out the opening cysteine and the closing phenylalanine or tryptophan.

J: TRBJ2-1; V: TRBV18; CDR3: ASSTTGTPGNEQF
J: TRBJ2-1; V: TRBV6-1; CDR3: ASSEAGTGVNEQF
J: TRBJ1-2; V: TRBV7-2; CDR3: ASSLRTAHGYT
J: TRBJ1-2; V: TRBV11-2; CDR3: ASSLGTGTIEDGYT
J: TRBJ2-3; V: TRBV5-8; CDR3: ASSLGGLGATDTQY
J: TRBJ2-2; V: TRBV29-1; CDR3: SVEDPAGATGELF
J: TRBJ1-2; V: TRBV6-2/TRBV6-3; CDR3: ASSPLTSDGYT
J: TRBJ1-2; V: TRBV25-1; CDR3: ASSSSRGYT
J: TRBJ2-7; V: TRBV29-1; CDR3: SGTSGLGGYEQY
J: TRBJ2-7; V: TRBV6-2/TRBV6-3; CDR3: ASSPLGEGVREQY
J: TRBJ2-5; V: TRBV7-2; CDR3: ASSLAGQTQY
J: TRBJ1-3; V: TRBV7-6; CDR3: ASSLASRVGNTIY
J: TRBJ1-1; V: TRBV29-1; CDR3: SVEGGWNTEAF
J: TRBJ1-2; V: TRBV7-9; CDR3: ASSRDSSYGYT
J: TRBJ2-1; V: TRBV6-2/TRBV6-3; CDR3: ASRRALAGDFEQF
J: TRBJ2-4; V: TRBV7-3; CDR3: ASSSTTGRKY